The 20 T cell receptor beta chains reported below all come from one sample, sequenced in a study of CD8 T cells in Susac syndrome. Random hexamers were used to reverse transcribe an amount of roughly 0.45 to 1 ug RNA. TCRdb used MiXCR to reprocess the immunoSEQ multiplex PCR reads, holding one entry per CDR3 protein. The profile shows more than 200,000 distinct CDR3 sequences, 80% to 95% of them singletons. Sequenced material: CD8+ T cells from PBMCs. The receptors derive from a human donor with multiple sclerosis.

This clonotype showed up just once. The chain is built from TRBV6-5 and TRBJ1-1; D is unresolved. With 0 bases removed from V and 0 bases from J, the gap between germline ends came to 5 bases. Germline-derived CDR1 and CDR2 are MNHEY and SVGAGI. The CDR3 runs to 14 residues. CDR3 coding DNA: TGTGCCAGCAGTTACTCGGGAGTGAACACTGAAGCTTTCTTT. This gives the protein CASSYSGVNTEAFF.

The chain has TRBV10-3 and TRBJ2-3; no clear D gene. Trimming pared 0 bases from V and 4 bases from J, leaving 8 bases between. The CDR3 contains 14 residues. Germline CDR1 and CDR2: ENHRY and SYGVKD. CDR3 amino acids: CAISESLSPDTQYF. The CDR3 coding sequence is TGTGCCATCAGTGAGTCCCTATCCCCAGATACGCAGTATTTT.

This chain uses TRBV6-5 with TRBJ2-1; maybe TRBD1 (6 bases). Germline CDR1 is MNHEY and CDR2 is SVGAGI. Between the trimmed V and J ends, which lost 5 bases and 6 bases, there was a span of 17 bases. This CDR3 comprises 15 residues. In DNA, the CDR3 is TGTGCCAGCAGTCCCGCGGCAGGGGTGGTCAATGAGCAGTTCTTC. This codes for CASSPAAGVVNEQFF.

This CDR3 is CASSIRADTEAFF. The CDR3 DNA is TGTGCCAGTAGTATAAGGGCAGACACTGAAGCTTTCTTT. The chain joins TRBV19 to TRBJ1-1; no clear D. Trimming stripped 2 bases from V and 3 bases from J, with 7 bases between. Germline CDR1 reads LNHDA; CDR2 reads SQIVND (reference sequence). The CDR3 length is 13 residues.

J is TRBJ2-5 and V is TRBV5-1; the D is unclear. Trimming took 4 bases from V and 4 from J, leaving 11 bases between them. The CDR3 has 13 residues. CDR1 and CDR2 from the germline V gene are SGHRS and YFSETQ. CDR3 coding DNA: TGCGCCAGCAGCGCCGAGTGGGGAGAGACCCAGTACTTC. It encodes CASSAEWGETQYF.

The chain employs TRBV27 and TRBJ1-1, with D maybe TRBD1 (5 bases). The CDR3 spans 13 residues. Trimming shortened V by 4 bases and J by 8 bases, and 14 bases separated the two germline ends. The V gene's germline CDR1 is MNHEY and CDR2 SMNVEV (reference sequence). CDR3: CASSSGRLGEAFF. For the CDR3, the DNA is TGTGCCAGCAGTTCGGGACGGCTAGGGGAAGCTTTCTTT.

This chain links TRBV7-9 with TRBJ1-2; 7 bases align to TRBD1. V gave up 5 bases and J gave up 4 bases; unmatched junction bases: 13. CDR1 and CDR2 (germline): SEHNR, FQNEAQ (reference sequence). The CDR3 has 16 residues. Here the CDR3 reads CASSQLQTGTLYGYTF. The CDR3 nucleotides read TGTGCCAGCAGCCAACTGCAGACAGGGACCCTCTATGGCTACACCTTC.

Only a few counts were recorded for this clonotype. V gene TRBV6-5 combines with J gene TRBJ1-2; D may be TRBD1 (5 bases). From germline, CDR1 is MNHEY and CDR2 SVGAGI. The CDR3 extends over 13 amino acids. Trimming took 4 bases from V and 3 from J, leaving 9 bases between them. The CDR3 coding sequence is TGTGCCAGCAGTTTTGACAGCGACTATGGCTACACCTTC. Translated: CASSFDSDYGYTF.

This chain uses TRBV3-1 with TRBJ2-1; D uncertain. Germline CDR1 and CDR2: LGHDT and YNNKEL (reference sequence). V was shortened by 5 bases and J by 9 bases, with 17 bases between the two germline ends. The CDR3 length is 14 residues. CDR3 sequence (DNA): TGTGCCAGCAGCGACGACGTGGGGTCGGGTGAGCAGTTCTTC. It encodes CASSDDVGSGEQFF.

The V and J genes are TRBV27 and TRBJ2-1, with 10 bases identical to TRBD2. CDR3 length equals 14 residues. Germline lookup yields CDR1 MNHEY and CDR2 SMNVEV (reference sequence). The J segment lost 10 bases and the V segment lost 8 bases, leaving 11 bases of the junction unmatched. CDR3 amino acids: CASAWTGTSEEQFF. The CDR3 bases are TGTGCCAGCGCCTGGACCGGGACTAGCGAGGAGCAGTTCTTC.

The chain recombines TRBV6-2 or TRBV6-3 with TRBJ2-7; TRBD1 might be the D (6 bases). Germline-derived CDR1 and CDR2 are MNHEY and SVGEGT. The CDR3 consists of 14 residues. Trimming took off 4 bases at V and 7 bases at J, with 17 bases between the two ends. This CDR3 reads CASSWGPGGSEQYF. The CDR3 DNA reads TGTGCCAGCAGTTGGGGGCCCGGCGGGTCTGAGCAGTACTTC.

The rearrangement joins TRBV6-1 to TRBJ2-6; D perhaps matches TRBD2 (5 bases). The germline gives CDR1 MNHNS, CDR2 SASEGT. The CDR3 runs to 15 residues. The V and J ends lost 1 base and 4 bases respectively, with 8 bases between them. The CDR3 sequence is CASSEGGSGANVLTF. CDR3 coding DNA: TGTGCCAGCAGTGAAGGAGGGTCCGGGGCCAACGTCCTGACTTTC.

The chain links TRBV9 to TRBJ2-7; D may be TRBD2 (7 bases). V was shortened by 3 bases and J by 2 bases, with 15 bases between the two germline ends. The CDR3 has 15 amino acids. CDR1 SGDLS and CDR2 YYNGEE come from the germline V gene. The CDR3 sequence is CASSGGEGETYEQYF. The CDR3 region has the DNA TGTGCCAGCAGCGGTGGGGAGGGGGAGACCTACGAGCAGTACTTC.

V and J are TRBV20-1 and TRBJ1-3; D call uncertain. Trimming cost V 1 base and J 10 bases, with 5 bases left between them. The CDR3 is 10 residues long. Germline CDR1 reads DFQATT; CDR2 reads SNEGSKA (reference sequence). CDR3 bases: TGCAGTGCTAGAGTCGGTACCATATATTTT. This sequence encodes CSARVGTIYF.

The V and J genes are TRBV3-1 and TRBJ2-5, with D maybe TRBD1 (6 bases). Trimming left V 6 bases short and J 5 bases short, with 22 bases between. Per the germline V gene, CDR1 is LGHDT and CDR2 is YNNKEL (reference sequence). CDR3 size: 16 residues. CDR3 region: CASSLALQGFHETQYF. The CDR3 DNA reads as TGTGCCAGCAGTTTAGCCCTACAGGGATTTCATGAGACCCAGTACTTC.

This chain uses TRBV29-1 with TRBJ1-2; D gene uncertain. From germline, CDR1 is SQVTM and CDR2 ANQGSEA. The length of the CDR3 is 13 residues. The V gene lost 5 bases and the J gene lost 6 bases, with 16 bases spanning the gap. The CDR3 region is CSVNPLNSNGYTF. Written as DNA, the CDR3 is TGCAGCGTTAACCCCCTAAATAGCAATGGCTACACCTTC.

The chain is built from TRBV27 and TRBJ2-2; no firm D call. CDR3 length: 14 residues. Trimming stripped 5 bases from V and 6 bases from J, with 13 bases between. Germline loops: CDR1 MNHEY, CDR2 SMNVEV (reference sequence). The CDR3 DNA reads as TGTGCCAGCAGTCCCCACTCAGGAGCCGGGGAGCTGTTTTTT. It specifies CASSPHSGAGELFF.

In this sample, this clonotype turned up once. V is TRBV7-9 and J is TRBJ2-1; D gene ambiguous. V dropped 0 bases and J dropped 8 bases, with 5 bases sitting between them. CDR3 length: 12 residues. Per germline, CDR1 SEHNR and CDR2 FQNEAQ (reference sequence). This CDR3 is CASSLAPHEQFF. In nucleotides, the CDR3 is TGTGCCAGCAGCTTAGCGCCCCATGAGCAGTTCTTC.

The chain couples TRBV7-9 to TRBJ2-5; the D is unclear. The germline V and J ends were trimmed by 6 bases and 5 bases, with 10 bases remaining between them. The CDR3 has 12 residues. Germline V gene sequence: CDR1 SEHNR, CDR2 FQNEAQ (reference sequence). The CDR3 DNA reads TGTGCCAGCAGTTTTGACCGGGAGACCCAGTACTTC. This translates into CASSFDRETQYF.

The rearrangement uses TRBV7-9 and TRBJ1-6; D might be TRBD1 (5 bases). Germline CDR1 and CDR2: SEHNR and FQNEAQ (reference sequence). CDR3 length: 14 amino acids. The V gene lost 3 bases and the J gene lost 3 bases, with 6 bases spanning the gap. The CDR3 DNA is TGTGCCAGCAGCTTCGACAGCTATAATTCACCCCTCCACTTT. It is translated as CASSFDSYNSPLHF.